This record covers a single TCR beta chain. What it binds is unknown. This sample is part of a study of T cell responses to AZD1222 COVID-19 vaccine. Using immunoSEQ multiplex PCR, the repertoire was profiled, and TCRdb retains in-frame clones only, with some absent. The sample comprises 150,000 to 200,000 clones, about 92% of which are singletons, and approximately 4% rests with the top ten. The germline V gene encodes CDR1 SGDLS and CDR2 YYNGEE. The CDR3 totals 14 residues. J lost 7 bases, V lost 4 bases, and 5 bases had no gene match. Study results and limitations: Of the AZD1222 recipients, only 5 to 7 were seropositive at baseline. Mostly white British, mostly female donors; authors suggested clonal diversity may be underestimated. The breadth and depth of Spike-specific TCRs increased once two AZD1222 doses had been given.

The receptor was derived from an adult who received the MenACWY meningococcal vaccine as a control. Material: peripheral blood, obtained 28 days after the second dose of the MenACWY control vaccine. The chain employs TRBV9 and TRBJ1-6; 7 nucleotides line up with TRBD1. The DNA of the CDR3 is TGTGCCAGCAGCCTGGGACAGCCGAATTCACCCCTCCACTTT. This gives the protein CASSLGQPNSPLHF.